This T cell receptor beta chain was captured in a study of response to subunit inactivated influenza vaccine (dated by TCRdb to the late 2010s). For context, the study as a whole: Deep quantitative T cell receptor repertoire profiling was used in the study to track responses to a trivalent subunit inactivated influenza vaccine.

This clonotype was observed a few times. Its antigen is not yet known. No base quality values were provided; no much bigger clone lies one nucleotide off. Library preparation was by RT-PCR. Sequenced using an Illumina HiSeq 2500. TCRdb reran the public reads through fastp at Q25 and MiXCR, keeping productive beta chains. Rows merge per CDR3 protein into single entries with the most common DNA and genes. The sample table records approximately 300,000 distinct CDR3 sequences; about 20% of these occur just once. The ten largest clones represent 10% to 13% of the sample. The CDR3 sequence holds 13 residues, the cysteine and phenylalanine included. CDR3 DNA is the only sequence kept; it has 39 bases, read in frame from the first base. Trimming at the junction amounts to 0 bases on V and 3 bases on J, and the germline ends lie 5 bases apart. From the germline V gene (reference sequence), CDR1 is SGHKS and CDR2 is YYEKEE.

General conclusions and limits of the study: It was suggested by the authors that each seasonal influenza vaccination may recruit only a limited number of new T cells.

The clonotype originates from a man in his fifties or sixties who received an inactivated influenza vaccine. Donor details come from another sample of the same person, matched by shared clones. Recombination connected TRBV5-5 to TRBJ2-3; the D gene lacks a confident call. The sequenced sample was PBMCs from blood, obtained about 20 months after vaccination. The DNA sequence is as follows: TGTGCCAGCAGCTTGGTGGGAACAGATACGCAGTATTTT. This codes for CASSLVGTDTQYF.